The T cell receptor beta chain described here comes from a study of OX40 agonist ivuxolimab in advanced cancers. Study background: Patients were given ivuxolimab, an antibody that agonizes OX40 (CD134). Patients received intravenous ivuxolimab every 2 weeks at 0.01 to 10 mg/kg. At 82.7% male, the cohort had a mean age of about 60 years, ranging from roughly 20 to 90.

The protocol was immunoSEQ multiplex PCR, while the TCRdb copy is restricted to in-frame clones and leaves out a portion. The sample includes more than 50,000 clones, around 86% of them seen just once. CDR3 length equals 11 residues. CDR1 MNHNY and CDR2 SVGAGI come from the germline V gene (reference sequence). The V and J ends lost 5 bases and 9 bases respectively, with 8 bases between them. Any history of autoimmune disease or systemic immunosuppression disqualified patients. The receptor was isolated from an adult with an advanced solid tumor such as melanoma, head and neck, liver or kidney cancer. Sequencing used CD4+ or CD8+ T cells sorted from blood, obtained in a trial of the OX40 agonist ivuxolimab. The rearrangement uses TRBV6-6 and TRBJ1-5; D is uncertain. The CDR3 region is CASSTGWPQHF. In nucleotides, the CDR3 is TGTGCCAGCAGTACCGGGTGGCCCCAGCATTTT.